This TCR beta chain was observed in a study of post-analysis software for immune sequencing data. TCR beta libraries were prepared from cDNA with unique molecular identifiers. TCRdb fed the PCR reads into MiXCR, producing one record per CDR3 protein. Seen here are approximately 440,000 distinct CDR3 sequences, nearly 45% observed once, and the top ten hold about an eighth. Germline V gene sequence: CDR1 MDHEN, CDR2 SYDVKM. Trimming took 9 bases from V and 5 from J, leaving 10 bases between them. The length of the CDR3 is 11 residues. This clonotype turned up a few times. Its antigen is unknown. Findings and limits, study-wide: Comparison of patients with controls showed about 5 TRBV segments more frequent in patients, TRBV5-6, TRBV5-1 and TRBV20-1 among them.

The chain recombines TRBV28 with TRBJ1-2; no reliable D call. Sequenced input: blood. This clonotype was sampled from a girl aged 10-17 years with multiple sclerosis. CDR3 sequence (DNA): TGTGCCAGTTCATCTTTATATGGCTACACCTTC. This gives the protein CASSSLYGYTF.